Each of the 5 T cell receptor beta chains below was sequenced from the same sample in a study of T cell changes during pregnancy in multiple sclerosis. Some clones are missing from TCRdb's copy, which holds only in-frame ones; the method was immunoSEQ multiplex PCR. Of about 58,000 clones listed, just over 90% were seen once; the top ten hold more than 3%. Sequenced material: CD8+ T cells from peripheral blood mononuclear cells, taken in the second trimester of pregnancy. These receptors all come from a female donor with multiple sclerosis, enrolled in a pregnancy study.

This clone has just one count. The chain employs TRBV2 and TRBJ2-3; D might be TRBD2 (6 bases). From germline, CDR1 is SNHLY and CDR2 FYNNEI. The CDR3 extends over 13 amino acids. Trimming took off 9 bases at V and 4 bases at J, with 14 bases between the two ends. The chain's CDR3 is CARKPWGADTQYF. The CDR3 coding sequence is TGTGCCAGGAAGCCCTGGGGGGCAGATACGCAGTATTTT.

This clone was seen a single time. The chain carries TRBV19 and TRBJ2-7; no definite D call. The CDR3 sequence is 13 residues long. CDR1 is LNHDA and CDR2 is SQIVND in the germline V gene (reference sequence). Trimming cost V 3 bases and J 5 bases, with 11 bases left between them. CDR3 DNA sequence: TGTGCCAGTAGTATGGCACGAACCGACGAGCAGTACTTC. Translated, it gives CASSMARTDEQYF.

The V call is TRBV7-8, the J call TRBJ1-1; D might be TRBD1 (5 bases). Trimming shortened V by 0 bases and J by 5 bases, and 10 bases separated the two germline ends. The germline V gene has CDR1 SGHVS and CDR2 FQNEAQ. There are 14 residues in the CDR3. CDR3 sequence reads: CASSLASGQTEAFF. The CDR3 region has the DNA TGTGCCAGCAGCTTAGCTTCAGGGCAGACTGAAGCTTTCTTT.

The CDR3 sequence is CASSDSTGGSNEQFF. In DNA form, the CDR3 reads TGTGCCAGCAGTGACTCGACAGGGGGTAGCAATGAGCAGTTCTTC. The V gene is TRBV6-4, the J gene TRBJ2-1; 9 bases line up with TRBD1. Looked up from germline, CDR1 is MRHNA and CDR2 is SNTAGT. The CDR3 loop spans 15 amino acids. V shed 0 bases, J shed 6 bases, and the junction held 3 bases outside the gene matches.

This chain uses TRBV10-2 with TRBJ1-2, with a weak D call TRBD1 (6 bases). Trimming cost V 8 bases and J 0 bases, with 10 bases left between them. This CDR3 has 13 residues. Germline loops: CDR1 WSHSY, CDR2 SAAADI. The CDR3 loop reads CASRGQPNYGYTF. The CDR3 DNA is TGCGCCAGCCGCGGACAGCCTAACTATGGCTACACCTTC.